A single sample gave rise to the 11 T cell receptor beta chains below, sequenced in a study of blood T cell repertoires in COVID-19. Here immunoSEQ multiplex PCR was the method, and the copy in TCRdb shows in-frame clones only, minus some. Of some 220,000 clones in the sample, 75% to 90% were seen once. The material sequenced was PBMCs or T cells enriched from blood (not recorded which). All receptors derive from a woman aged 18 to 35 in a cohort exposed to, infected with or recovered from COVID-19 (not recorded which).

The rearrangement links TRBV9 to TRBJ1-1, with TRBD1 matching 10 bases. The J segment lost 7 bases and the V segment lost 0 bases, leaving 3 bases of the junction unmatched. Germline V gives CDR1 SGDLS, CDR2 YYNGEE. This CDR3 has 14 residues. The CDR3 region has the DNA TGTGCCAGCAGCGTAGTCGGGACAGGGGTTGAAGCTTTCTTT. Its protein product is CASSVVGTGVEAFF.

The chain couples TRBV2 to TRBJ2-5; no clear D gene. Trimming took off 5 bases at V and 5 bases at J, with 12 bases between the two ends. From germline, CDR1 is SNHLY and CDR2 FYNNEI. This CDR3 has 13 amino acids. CDR3 DNA: TGTGCCAGCAGTTTAAGCCTTAAGGAGACCCAGTACTTC. This sequence encodes CASSLSLKETQYF.

This sequence joins TRBV30 and TRBJ2-1; 9 bases fit TRBD2. Germline V gene sequence: CDR1 GTSNPN, CDR2 SVGIG (reference sequence). The V and J ends lost 2 bases and 4 bases, in that order; junction bases with no gene match: 9. This CDR3 is 16 amino acids long. CDR3 in amino acids: CAWSPLLGLAYNEQFF. The CDR3 DNA is TGTGCCTGGAGTCCACTGTTGGGACTAGCTTACAATGAGCAGTTCTTC.

V and J are TRBV6-2 or TRBV6-3 and TRBJ1-3, with a tentative D call TRBD1 (5 bases). CDR3 length: 14 residues. Germline CDR1 is MNHEY and CDR2 is SVGEGT. The ends were cut back, 0 bases at V and 4 bases at J, with 7 bases in the middle. The DNA for the CDR3 is TGTGCCAGCAGTTACTCAGGGGAAGGAAACACCATATATTTT. It yields the protein CASSYSGEGNTIYF.

The chain employs TRBV28 and TRBJ2-3; D is unclear. The CDR3 spans 15 residues. Germline CDR1 MDHEN, CDR2 SYDVKM. V was clipped by 5 bases and J by 0 bases, with 12 bases between them. The CDR3 DNA sequence: TGTGCCAGCAGTCTCCGACTGGCAAGCACAGATACGCAGTATTTT. The encoded protein is CASSLRLASTDTQYF.

This clone was seen a single time. This sequence joins TRBV6-5 and TRBJ2-1, with a tentative D call TRBD1 (5 bases). The CDR3 spans 15 residues. V shed 5 bases and J shed 0 bases, with 11 bases lying between them. Germline V gene lookup returns CDR1 MNHEY and CDR2 SVGAGI. CDR3 loop: CASSTTVGSYNEQFF. The CDR3 region has the DNA TGTGCCAGCAGTACGACAGTTGGCTCCTACAATGAGCAGTTCTTC.

The rearrangement links TRBV30 to TRBJ2-7; 7 positions match TRBD2. The CDR3 covers 14 residues. CDR1 is GTSNPN, CDR2 SVGIG, per germline (reference sequence). J was trimmed by 2 bases and V by 3 bases; bases with no gene match: 7. The CDR3 is CAWSVGEGTYEQYF. The CDR3 nucleotides read TGTGCCTGGAGCGTAGGGGAGGGGACCTACGAGCAGTACTTC.

The chain couples TRBV2 to TRBJ2-1; 11 bases line up with TRBD2. After removal of 8 bases from V and 6 bases from J, the junction contained 6 bases not matched to a gene. Germline CDR1 reads SNHLY; CDR2 reads FYNNEI. The CDR3 is made up of 14 amino acids. CDR3 nucleotides: TGTGCCAGCCTCTCAGGGACTAGCGGCAATGAGCAGTTCTTC. Residues: CASLSGTSGNEQFF.

V usage is TRBV19 and J usage is TRBJ1-6; TRBD1 agrees at 11 bases. J was trimmed by 8 bases and V by 4 bases; bases with no gene match: 7. This CDR3 spans 16 amino acids. The germline V gene has CDR1 LNHDA and CDR2 SQIVND (reference sequence). This chain's CDR3 is CASSTRTGGRDSPLHF. The CDR3 nucleotides are TGTGCCAGTAGTACCCGGACAGGGGGCAGGGATTCACCCCTCCACTTT.

The chain links TRBV5-1 to TRBJ2-3, with TRBD1 identical over 7 bases. Germline CDR1 is SGHRS and CDR2 is YFSETQ. The CDR3 totals 15 residues. The trim removed 4 bases at V and 2 bases at J, leaving 7 bases unmatched. The CDR3 region has the DNA TGCGCCAGCAGCCCGGGACAGACCGACACAGATACGCAGTATTTT. It specifies CASSPGQTDTDTQYF.

This chain connects TRBV9 to TRBJ1-1; 8 bases align to TRBD1. There are 15 residues in the CDR3. V lost 2 bases to trimming and J lost 5 bases; unmatched junction nucleotides: 8. Germline V gene data show CDR1 as SGDLS and CDR2 as YYNGEE. CDR3 loop: CASSVAGQGWTEAFF. For the CDR3, the DNA is TGTGCCAGCAGCGTCGCTGGACAGGGCTGGACTGAAGCTTTCTTT.